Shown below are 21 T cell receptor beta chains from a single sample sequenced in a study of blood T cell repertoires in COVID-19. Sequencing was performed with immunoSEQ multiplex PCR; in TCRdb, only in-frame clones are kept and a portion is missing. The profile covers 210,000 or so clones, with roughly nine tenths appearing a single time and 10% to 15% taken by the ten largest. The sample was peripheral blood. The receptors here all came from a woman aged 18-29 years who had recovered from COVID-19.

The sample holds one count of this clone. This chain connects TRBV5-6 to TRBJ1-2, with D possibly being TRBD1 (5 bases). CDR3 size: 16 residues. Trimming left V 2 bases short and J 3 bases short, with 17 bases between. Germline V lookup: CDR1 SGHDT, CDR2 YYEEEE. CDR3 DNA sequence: TGTGCCAGCAGCTTATTGGGGGGGTCGTCAGACTATGGCTACACCTTC. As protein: CASSLLGGSSDYGYTF.

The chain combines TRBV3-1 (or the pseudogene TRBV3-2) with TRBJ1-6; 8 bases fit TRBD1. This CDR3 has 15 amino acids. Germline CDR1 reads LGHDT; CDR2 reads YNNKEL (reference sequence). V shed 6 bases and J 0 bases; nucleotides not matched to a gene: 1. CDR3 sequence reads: CASSTGGSYNSPLHF. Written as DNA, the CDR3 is TGTGCCAGCAGTACAGGGGGCTCCTATAATTCACCCCTCCACTTT.

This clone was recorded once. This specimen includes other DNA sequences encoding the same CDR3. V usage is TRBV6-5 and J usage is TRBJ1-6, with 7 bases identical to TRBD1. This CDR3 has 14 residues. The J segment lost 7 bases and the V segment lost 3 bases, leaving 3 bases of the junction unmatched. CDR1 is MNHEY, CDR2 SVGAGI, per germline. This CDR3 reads CASSYTGANSPLHF. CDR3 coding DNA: TGTGCCAGCAGTTATACAGGGGCGAATTCACCCCTCCACTTT.

CDR3 protein: CASSQGASGSSINYEQYF. The CDR3 DNA sequence: TGTGCCAGCAGCCAAGGGGCTAGCGGGAGTTCAATAAACTACGAGCAGTACTTC. The V gene is TRBV14, the J gene TRBJ2-7; 10 bases are shared with TRBD2. Germline trimming cut 1 base from V and 3 bases from J; bases unmatched to any gene: 12. Germline CDR1 and CDR2: SGHDN and FVKESK. The CDR3 spans 18 residues.

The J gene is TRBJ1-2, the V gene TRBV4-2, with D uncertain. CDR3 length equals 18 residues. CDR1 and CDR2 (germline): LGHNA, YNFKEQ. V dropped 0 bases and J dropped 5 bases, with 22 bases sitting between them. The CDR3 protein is CASSQDLSNPSPGYGYTF. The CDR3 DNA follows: TGTGCCAGCAGCCAAGATTTGAGCAATCCCTCCCCGGGGTATGGCTACACCTTC.

CDR3 residues: CASSLLDRDNRYEQYF. In DNA form, the CDR3 reads TGTGCCAGCAGCCTACTCGACCGGGACAACCGCTACGAGCAGTACTTC. The gene calls are TRBV28 and TRBJ2-7; TRBD1 might be the D (6 bases). There are 16 residues in the CDR3. The V and J ends lost 6 bases and 3 bases respectively, with 21 bases between them. Germline V gives CDR1 MDHEN, CDR2 SYDVKM.

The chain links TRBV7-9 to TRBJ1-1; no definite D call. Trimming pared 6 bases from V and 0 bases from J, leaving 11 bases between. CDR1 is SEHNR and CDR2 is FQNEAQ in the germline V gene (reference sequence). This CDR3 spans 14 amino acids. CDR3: CASSHETVNTEAFF. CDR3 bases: TGTGCCAGCAGTCACGAAACAGTGAACACTGAAGCTTTCTTT.

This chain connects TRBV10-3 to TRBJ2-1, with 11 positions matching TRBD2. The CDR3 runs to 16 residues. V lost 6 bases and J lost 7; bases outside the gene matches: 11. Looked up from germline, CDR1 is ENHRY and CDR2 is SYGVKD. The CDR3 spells CAISEASGRMGNEQFF. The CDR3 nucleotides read TGTGCCATCAGCGAGGCTAGCGGGAGGATGGGAAATGAGCAGTTCTTC.

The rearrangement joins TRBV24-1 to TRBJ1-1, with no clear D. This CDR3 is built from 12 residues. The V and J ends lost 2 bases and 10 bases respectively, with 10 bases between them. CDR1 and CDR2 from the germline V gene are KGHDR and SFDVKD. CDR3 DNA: TGTGCCACCAGTGATTCGGCAGGCCCAGCTTTCTTT. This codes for CATSDSAGPAFF.

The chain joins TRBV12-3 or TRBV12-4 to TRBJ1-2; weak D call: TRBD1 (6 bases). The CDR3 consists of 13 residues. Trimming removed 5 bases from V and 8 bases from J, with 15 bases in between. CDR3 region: CASSTDRLPGYTF. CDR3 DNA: TGTGCCAGCAGTACTGACAGGCTGCCGGGCTACACCTTC.

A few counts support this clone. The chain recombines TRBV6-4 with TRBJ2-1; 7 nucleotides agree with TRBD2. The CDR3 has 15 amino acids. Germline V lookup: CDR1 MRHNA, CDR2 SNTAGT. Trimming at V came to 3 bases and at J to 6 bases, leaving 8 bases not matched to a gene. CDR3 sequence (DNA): TGTGCCAGCAGTGAGACAGCGGGATCTGTCAATGAGCAGTTCTTC. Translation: CASSETAGSVNEQFF.

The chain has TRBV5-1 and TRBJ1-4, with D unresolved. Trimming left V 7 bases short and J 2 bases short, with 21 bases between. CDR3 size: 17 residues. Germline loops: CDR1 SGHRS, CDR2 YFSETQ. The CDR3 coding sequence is TGCGCCAGCCCCTTCGGTACCTTAGAGGTGACTAATGAAAAACTGTTTTTT. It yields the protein CASPFGTLEVTNEKLFF.

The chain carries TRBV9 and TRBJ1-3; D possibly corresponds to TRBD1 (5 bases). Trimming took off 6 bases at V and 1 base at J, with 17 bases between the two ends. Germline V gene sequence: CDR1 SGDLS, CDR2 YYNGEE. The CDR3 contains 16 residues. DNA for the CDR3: TGTGCCAGCACCGGAAACCCAGGGAATTCTGGAAACACCATATATTTT. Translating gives CASTGNPGNSGNTIYF. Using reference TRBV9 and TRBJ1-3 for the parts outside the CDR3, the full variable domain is DSGVTQTPKHLITATGQRVTLRCSPRSGDLSVYWYQQSLDQGLQFLIQYYNGEERAKGNILERFSAQQFPDLHSELNLSSLELGDSALYFCASTGNPGNSGNTIYFGEGSWLTVV.

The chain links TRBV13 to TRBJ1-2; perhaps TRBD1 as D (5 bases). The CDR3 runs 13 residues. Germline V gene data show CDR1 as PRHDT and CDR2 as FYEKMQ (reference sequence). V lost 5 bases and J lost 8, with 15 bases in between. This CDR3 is CASSQGFEEGYTF. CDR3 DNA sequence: TGTGCCAGCAGCCAGGGATTCGAGGAGGGCTACACCTTC.

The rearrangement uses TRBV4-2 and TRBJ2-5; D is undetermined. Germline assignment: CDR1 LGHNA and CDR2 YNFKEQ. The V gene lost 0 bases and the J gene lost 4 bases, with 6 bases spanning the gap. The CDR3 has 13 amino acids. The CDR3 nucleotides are TGTGCCAGCAGCCAAGAAGCAACAGAGACCCAGTACTTC. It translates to CASSQEATETQYF.

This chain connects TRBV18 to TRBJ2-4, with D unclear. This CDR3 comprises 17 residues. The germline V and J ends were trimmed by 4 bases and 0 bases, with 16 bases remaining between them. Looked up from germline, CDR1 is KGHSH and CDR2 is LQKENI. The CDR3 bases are TGTGCCAGCTCACGAGGTTCAGATAGTTTAGCCAAAAACATTCAGTACTTC. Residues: CASSRGSDSLAKNIQYF.

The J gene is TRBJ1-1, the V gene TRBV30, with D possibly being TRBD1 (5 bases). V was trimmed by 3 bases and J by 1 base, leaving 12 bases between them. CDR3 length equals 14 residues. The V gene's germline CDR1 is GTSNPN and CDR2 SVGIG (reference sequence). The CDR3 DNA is TGTGCCTGGAGCTTGGGGACTGGGAACACTGAAGCTTTCTTT. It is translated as CAWSLGTGNTEAFF.

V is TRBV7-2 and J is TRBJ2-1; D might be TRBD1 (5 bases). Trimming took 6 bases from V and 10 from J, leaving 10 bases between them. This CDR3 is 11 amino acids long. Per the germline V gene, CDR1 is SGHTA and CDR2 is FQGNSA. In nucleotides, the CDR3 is TGTGCCAGCAGAAGGGGTGGCGAGCAGTTCTTC. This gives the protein CASRRGGEQFF.

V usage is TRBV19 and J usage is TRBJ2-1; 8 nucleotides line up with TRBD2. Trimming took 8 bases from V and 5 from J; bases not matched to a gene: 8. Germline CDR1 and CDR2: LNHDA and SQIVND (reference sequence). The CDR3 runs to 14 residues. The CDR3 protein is CASQREWVDNEQFF. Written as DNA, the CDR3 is TGTGCCAGTCAGCGGGAGTGGGTTGACAATGAGCAGTTCTTC.

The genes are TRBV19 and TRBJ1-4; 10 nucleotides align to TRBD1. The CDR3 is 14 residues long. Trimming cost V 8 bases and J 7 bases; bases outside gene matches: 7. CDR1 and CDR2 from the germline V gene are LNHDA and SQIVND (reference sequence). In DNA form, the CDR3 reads TGTGCCAGTCGTAGACAGGGGGCGAGTGAAAAACTGTTTTTT. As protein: CASRRQGASEKLFF.

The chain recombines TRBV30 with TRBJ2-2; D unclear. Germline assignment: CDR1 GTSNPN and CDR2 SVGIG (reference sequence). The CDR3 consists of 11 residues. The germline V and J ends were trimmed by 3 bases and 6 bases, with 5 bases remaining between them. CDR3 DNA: TGTGCCTGGAGCCCGGCCGGGGAGCTGTTTTTT. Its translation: CAWSPAGELFF.